This TCR beta chain was found in a study of early T cells in non-severe SARS-CoV-2 infection. Study at large: Sequencing of unsorted whole blood was done on bulk RNA, leaving chains unpaired.

The protocol attached unique molecular identifiers to individual cDNA molecules. TCRdb processed the 5' RACE reads anew with MiXCR; each CDR3 protein has one entry. This table has about 48,000 distinct CDR3 sequences, 13% appearing once. The study, taken as a whole, reports: The matching step, a VDJdb search, favored anti-spike CD8 responses and missed private and CD4 specificities.

There are 16 residues in the CDR3. Germline V gene sequence: CDR1 GTSNPN, CDR2 SVGIG (reference sequence). V lost 2 bases to trimming and J lost 0 bases, with 16 bases between them. Ten or more counts support this clonotype. The antigen is not known. Sequenced: whole blood. The sequence was collected from an adult who was a healthcare worker with PCR-confirmed SARS-CoV-2 infection or an uninfected control (not recorded which). The chain carries TRBV30 and TRBJ1-1; D might be TRBD1 (6 bases). As DNA, the CDR3 is TGTGCCTGGAGTTCCACCTACAGGGTCATGAACACTGAAGCTTTCTTT. Protein product: CAWSSTYRVMNTEAFF.